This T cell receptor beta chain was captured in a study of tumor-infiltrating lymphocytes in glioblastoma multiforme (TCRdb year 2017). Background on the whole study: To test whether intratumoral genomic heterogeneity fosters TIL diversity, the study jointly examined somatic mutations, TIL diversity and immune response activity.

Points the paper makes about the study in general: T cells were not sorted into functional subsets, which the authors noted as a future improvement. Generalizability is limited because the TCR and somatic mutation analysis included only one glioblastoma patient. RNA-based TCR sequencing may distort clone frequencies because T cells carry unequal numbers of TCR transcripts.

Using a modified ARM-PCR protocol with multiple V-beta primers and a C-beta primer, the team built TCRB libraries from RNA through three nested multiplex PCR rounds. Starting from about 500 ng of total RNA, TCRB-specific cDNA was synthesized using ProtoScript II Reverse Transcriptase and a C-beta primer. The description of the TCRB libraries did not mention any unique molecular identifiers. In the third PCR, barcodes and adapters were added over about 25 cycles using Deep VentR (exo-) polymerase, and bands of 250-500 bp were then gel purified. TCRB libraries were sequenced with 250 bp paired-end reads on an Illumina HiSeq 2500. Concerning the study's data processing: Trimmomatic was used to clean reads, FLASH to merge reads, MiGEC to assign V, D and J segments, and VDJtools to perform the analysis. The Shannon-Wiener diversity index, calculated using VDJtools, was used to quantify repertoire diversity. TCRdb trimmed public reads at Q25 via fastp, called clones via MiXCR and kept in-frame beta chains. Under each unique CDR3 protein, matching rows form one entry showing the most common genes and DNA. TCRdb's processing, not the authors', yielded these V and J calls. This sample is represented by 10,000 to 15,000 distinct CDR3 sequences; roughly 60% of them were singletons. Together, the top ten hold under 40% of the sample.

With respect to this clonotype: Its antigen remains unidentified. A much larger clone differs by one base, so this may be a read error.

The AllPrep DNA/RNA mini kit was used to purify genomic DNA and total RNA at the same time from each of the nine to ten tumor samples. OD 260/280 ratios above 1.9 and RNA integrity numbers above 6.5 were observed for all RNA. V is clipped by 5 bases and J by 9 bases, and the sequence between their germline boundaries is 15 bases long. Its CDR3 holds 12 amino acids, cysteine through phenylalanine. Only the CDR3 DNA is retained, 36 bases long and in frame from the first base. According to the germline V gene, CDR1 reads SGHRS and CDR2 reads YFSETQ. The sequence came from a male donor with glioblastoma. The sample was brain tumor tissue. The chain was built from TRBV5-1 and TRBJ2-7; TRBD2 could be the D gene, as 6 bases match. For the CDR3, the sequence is CASRKEGPSQYF. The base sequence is TGCGCCAGCAGGAAGGAGGGGCCTTCGCAGTACTTC. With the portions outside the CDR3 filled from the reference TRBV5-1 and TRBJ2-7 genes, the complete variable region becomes KAGVTQTPRYLIKTRGQQVTLSCSPISGHRSVSWYQQTPGQGLQFLFEYFSETQRNKGNFPGRFSGRQFSNSRSEMNVSTLELGDSALYLCASRKEGPSQYFGPGTRLTVT.